This TCR beta chain was captured by sequencing in a study of cytomegalovirus exposure and HLA in healthy donors. Whole-study findings and limits: Despite most TCR sequences being rare, some public TCRs occurred in many donors. A further, later analysis showed that HLA-associated TCR beta chains (compared with equally common others) were more clonally expanded. Cytomegalovirus-associated TCR beta chains were listed, numbering more than 150.

Concerning this clone: Its antigen remains unidentified. The sample carries other DNA sequences with the same CDR3.

Vbeta (60) and Jbeta (13) primers were used in the PCR. TCRdb's copy holds only in-frame clones and misses some; the assay was immunoSEQ multiplex PCR. The repertoire includes 120,000 or so clones, around three quarters of them detected once, and about 8.9% sits in the top ten. Germline CDR1 reads PRHDT; CDR2 reads FYEKMQ (reference sequence). The length of the CDR3 is 14 residues. Trimming left V 5 bases short and J 1 base short, with 11 bases between. Sequences were obtained from PBMCs. The TCR sequence derives from a man aged 25 to 40 in good health and CMV-seropositive. The J gene is TRBJ1-1, the V gene TRBV13, with D unclear. CDR3 amino acids: CASSRGLGNTEAFF. CDR3 nucleotides: TGTGCCAGCAGCCGCGGGCTGGGGAACACTGAAGCTTTCTTT.